This T cell receptor beta chain was recovered during a study of T cell responses to AZD1222 COVID-19 vaccine (dated by TCRdb to the early 2020s). A note on the overall study: TCR sequencing covered 230 to 250 trial participants: 200 to 220 given two doses of AZD1222 and 26 given two doses of MenACWY control vaccine. Trial participants were enrolled by age into 18-55, 56-69 and 70-plus year subgroups, with around 140, 26 and 57 TCR-sequenced participants respectively.

Interpreted using the paper, the time point label stands for: about 28 days (+/-7) after the second vaccine dose. The treatment or condition label, as the study defines it: meningococcal conjugate vaccine given as trial control. Vaccinee samples came from UK trials COV001 and COV002, including a single-blind randomized controlled phase 2/3 trial of AZD1222 (ChAdOx1 nCoV-19) in healthy adults. Trial participant PBMC samples were collected at day 0 and day 28 after the second dose for TCRbeta chain sequencing. The CDR3 regions of human TCRbeta chains were analyzed by immunosequencing. Per the source publication's procedure: Repertoire TCRs were checked for matches against a reference library of SARS-CoV-2-specific TCRs that had been generated using the MIRA antigen-specificity platform. Breadth meant the fraction of unique TCRs that were SARS-CoV-2-associated, whereas depth meant the fraction of total T cells that were SARS-CoV-2-associated. Using the MIRA data, every spike-specific TCR was mapped to the spike region that the TCR reacted to and assigned to either a CD4 or a CD8 class. Log10-transformed breadth and depth values were compared by one-way ANOVA with Sidak's multiple comparisons tests. The table comes from immuneACCESS by way of TCRdb, which keeps in-frame sequences with V and J called. Part of the clones is missing from these tables; in studies checked, under half for an unresolved V gene and the rest for unknown reasons. V and J calls and clone size come straight from that table; D and trimming were deduced from the DNA. Here the sample has over 150,000 clones; over 80% occur a single time. The ten largest clones capture approximately 0.98% of the sample.

V is clipped by 2 bases and J by 7 bases, and the sequence between their germline boundaries is 11 bases long. The CDR3, from cysteine to phenylalanine, totals 14 residues. Only CDR3 DNA remains: 42 bases, in frame from the first base. Via the germline V gene, CDR1 is SNHLY and CDR2 FYNNEI. What the authors observed across the whole study: Because no day 14 peak-response samples were available, the repertoires could be characterized only after the peak T cell response. Spike-specific TCR breadth and depth rose significantly after two AZD1222 doses compared with day 0 and with MenACWY recipients. Most participants were white British and females outnumbered males, and the authors suggested that clonal diversity may have been underestimated. In the small 56-69-year group, the increase in depth fell short of significance, most likely because of low power. Conclusions about previously exposed vaccinees are limited, since just six or seven AZD1222 recipients were seropositive for SARS-CoV-2 at baseline. Epitopes outside the regions mutated in the B.1.351 and B.1.1.7 variants were reportedly recognized by nearly half of the unique spike-specific TCRs. CD4 TCRs associated with the vaccine covered the entire spike protein, and the dominant responses were in regions 160-218 and 743-854.

A word on this clone: What this receptor recognizes is not known. There are no base qualities to consult, and no much larger clone falls within one base.

In this chain, TRBV2 is recombined with TRBJ1-4, and the D gene may be TRBD1, 6 bases matching. The sequence derives from an adult who received the MenACWY meningococcal vaccine as a control. This material consisted of peripheral blood, taken 28 days after the second dose of the MenACWY control vaccine. DNA sequence: TGTGCCAGCAGTGAAAGGCAGGGGAGTGAAAAACTGTTTTTT. It encodes CASSERQGSEKLFF.